The 24 T cell receptor beta chains below come from one sample, sequenced in a study of blood T cells in healthy people across ages (dated by TCRdb to the mid-2010s). The library relied on 5' RACE. Sequencing was carried out with an Illumina HiSeq 2500. A second PCR of roughly 6 to 11 cycles was run with a J-beta primer mix and a sample-barcoded 5' primer. The raw public data were reprocessed by TCRdb itself: fastp quality trimming at Q25, MiXCR clonotype calling, in-frame beta chains only. Identical CDR3 proteins give one entry, which carries the most common genes and DNA. The sample data list 1.2 million to 1.5 million distinct CDR3 sequences, and roughly 40% of these were observed just once. The top ten clones comprise 7.9% of the sample. The sequencing sample was made of blood. Source of these receptors: a woman aged 18-35 years in good health.

The V and J genes are TRBV5-1 and TRBJ2-2, with D unresolved. Germline V gene sequence: CDR1 SGHRS, CDR2 YFSETQ. V was clipped by 4 bases and J by 0 bases, with 10 bases between them. This CDR3 has 15 amino acids. CDR3 in DNA: TGCGCCAGCAGCGAGACCGAATCGAACACCGGGGAGCTGTTTTTT. As protein: CASSETESNTGELFF.

The CDR3 region has the DNA TGTGCCAGCAGTGAAGGACGGTACTATGGCTACACCTTC. Amino acids: CASSEGRYYGYTF. The chain uses TRBV6-1 and TRBJ1-2; D gene unclear. This CDR3 has 13 amino acids. Germline CDR1 and CDR2: MNHNS and SASEGT. The ends were cut back, 1 base at V and 3 bases at J, with 6 bases in the middle.

Remarks on this clonotype: The junction does not match germline at one end; this may be a read error. Here the CDR3 reads CIARDAPGNEQFF. The CDR3 nucleotides read TGCATTGCTAGAGACGCCCCGGGGAATGAGCAGTTCTTC. The V and J genes are TRBV20-1 and TRBJ2-1; weak D call: TRBD2 (5 bases). Per germline, CDR1 DFQATT and CDR2 SNEGSKA (reference sequence). CDR3 length: 13 amino acids.

This clonotype was observed a handful of times. This rearrangement joins TRBV3-1 to TRBJ1-2; 9 bases map to TRBD1. After removal of 2 bases from V and 4 bases from J, the junction contained 5 bases not matched to a gene. The CDR3 has 15 residues. Germline assignment: CDR1 LGHDT and CDR2 YNNKEL (reference sequence). CDR3 in amino acids: CASSQMGTGIYGYTF. CDR3 in DNA: TGTGCCAGCAGCCAAATGGGGACAGGGATCTATGGCTACACCTTC.

The chain recombines TRBV20-1 with TRBJ2-3; 7 bases fit TRBD2. The V gene end was trimmed by 6 bases and the J gene end by 2 bases; junction bases not matched to a gene: 8. This CDR3 has 14 amino acids. Germline CDR1 and CDR2: DFQATT and SNEGSKA (reference sequence). CDR3 sequence: CSALGLAVTDTQYF. Written as DNA, the CDR3 is TGCAGTGCATTAGGGCTAGCGGTCACAGATACGCAGTATTTT.

The rearrangement uses TRBV28 and TRBJ2-3, with 8 bases that match TRBD2. Looked up from germline, CDR1 is MDHEN and CDR2 is SYDVKM. This CDR3 region has 15 residues. Trimming at V came to 8 bases and at J to 3 bases, leaving 10 bases not matched to a gene. CDR3 amino acids: CASWARGLGTDTQYF. CDR3 sequence (DNA): TGTGCCAGCTGGGCCCGGGGACTAGGGACAGATACGCAGTATTTT.

The J gene is TRBJ1-2, the V gene TRBV20-1; D gene uncertain. The length of the CDR3 is 10 residues. Germline-derived CDR1 and CDR2 are DFQATT and SNEGSKA (reference sequence). DNA for the CDR3: TGCACCGGAGGGTATGATGGCTACACCTTC. Protein: CTGGYDGYTF.

CDR3 region: CAAPKGTNTEAFF. In nucleotides, the CDR3 is TGTGCTGCCCCCAAGGGAACGAACACTGAAGCTTTCTTT. J is TRBJ1-1 and V is TRBV7-9; no clear D. The CDR3 loop spans 13 amino acids. The germline CDR1 and CDR2 sequences are SEHNR and FQNEAQ (reference sequence). Supplemented by reference TRBV7-9 and TRBJ1-1, the full variable domain reads DTGVSQNPRHKITKRGQNVTFRCDPISEHNRLYWYRQTLGQGPEFLTYFQNEAQLEKSRLLSDRFSAERPKGSFSTLEIQRTEQGDSAMYLCAAPKGTNTEAFFGQGTRLTVV.

V gene TRBV12-3 or TRBV12-4 combines with J gene TRBJ2-7, with 7 bases identical to TRBD1. V dropped 6 bases and J dropped 2; count of bases not matched to a gene: 7. CDR3 length equals 14 residues. The DNA of the CDR3 is TGTGCCAGCAGCTCACAGGGGAACACCTACGAGCAGTACTTC. Amino acids: CASSSQGNTYEQYF.

V is TRBV7-9 and J is TRBJ1-5; D uncertain. The CDR3 has 20 residues. CDR1 is SEHNR and CDR2 is FQNEAQ in the germline V gene (reference sequence). V shed 0 bases and J shed 0 bases, with 21 bases lying between them. CDR3 protein: CASSLAGTWWQQYSNQPQHF. The CDR3 DNA follows: TGTGCCAGCAGCTTAGCAGGTACGTGGTGGCAGCAGTATAGCAATCAGCCCCAGCATTTT.

The chain joins TRBV7-9 to TRBJ2-1; D not resolved. The germline V gene encodes CDR1 SEHNR and CDR2 FQNEAQ (reference sequence). CDR3 length: 16 amino acids. Trimming pared 4 bases from V and 0 bases from J, leaving 13 bases between. The DNA of the CDR3 is TGTGCCAGCAGCTCGCTGGGGTGGGGCTCCTACAATGAGCAGTTCTTC. Translating it yields CASSSLGWGSYNEQFF.

This clonotype was counted only a few times. This sequence joins TRBV7-2 and TRBJ1-5, with 9 bases matching TRBD1. V shed 5 bases, J shed 4 bases, and the junction held 3 bases outside the gene matches. CDR1 and CDR2 (germline): SGHTA, FQGNSA. CDR3 length equals 14 residues. The CDR3 DNA reads as TGTGCCAGCAGCGGGACAGGGTGGAATCAGCCCCAGCATTTT. It yields the protein CASSGTGWNQPQHF.

V and J are TRBV7-2 and TRBJ2-5, with 9 bases identical to TRBD2. The CDR3 has 16 residues. Germline-derived CDR1 and CDR2 are SGHTA and FQGNSA. V lost 4 bases and J lost 2; bases outside the gene matches: 8. Written as DNA, the CDR3 is TGTGCCAGCAGCTCACCTCCGGGACTAGCTCAAGAGACCCAGTACTTC. Its protein is CASSSPPGLAQETQYF.

The rearrangement joins TRBV12-5 to TRBJ2-5, with D perhaps TRBD1 (5 bases). Trimming took 5 bases from V and 5 from J, leaving 15 bases between them. The length of the CDR3 is 14 residues. Looked up from germline, CDR1 is LGHNT and CDR2 is FRNRAP. The CDR3 nucleotides are TGTGCTAGTGGTCCTCGACAGTTCGGGGAGACCCAGTACTTC. It translates to CASGPRQFGETQYF.

Here the CDR3 DNA reads TGCAGTGCTGGGGGACAGGGCTGGAACACTGAAGCTTTCTTT. Encoded protein: CSAGGQGWNTEAFF. This chain uses TRBV20-1 with TRBJ1-1; 9 bases are a match to TRBD1. Losses at the gene ends were 5 bases for V and 1 base for J; bases not matched to a gene: 5. The germline V gene has CDR1 DFQATT and CDR2 SNEGSKA (reference sequence). This CDR3 region has 14 residues.

The chain couples TRBV9 to TRBJ2-7, with 9 bases matching TRBD2. CDR1 is SGDLS and CDR2 is YYNGEE in the germline V gene. The length of the CDR3 is 16 residues. The trim removed 0 bases at V and 6 bases at J, leaving 10 bases unmatched. This CDR3 reads CASSVGREGPFREQYF. Here the CDR3 DNA reads TGTGCCAGCAGCGTAGGGCGGGAGGGCCCTTTTCGCGAGCAGTACTTC.

This clonotype appeared a single time. This chain uses TRBV29-1 with TRBJ1-4; D possibly corresponds to TRBD1 (6 bases). With 4 bases removed from V and 1 base from J, the gap between germline ends came to 10 bases. The CDR3 sequence is 14 residues long. The germline V gene has CDR1 SQVTM and CDR2 ANQGSEA. CDR3 protein: CSVGKGGTNEKLFF. The CDR3 DNA reads as TGCAGCGTTGGGAAGGGGGGAACTAATGAAAAACTGTTTTTT.

V and J are TRBV27 and TRBJ2-7; possible D gene TRBD1, 6 bases. V shed 2 bases and J shed 4 bases, with 12 bases lying between them. CDR3 length equals 14 residues. Germline V gives CDR1 MNHEY, CDR2 SMNVEV (reference sequence). The CDR3 is CASSLDRLIYEQYF. CDR3 DNA: TGTGCCAGCAGTTTAGACAGGCTTATATACGAGCAGTACTTC.

CDR3 coding DNA: TGTGCCATCAGTGAAGGGACTAGTGGGTACGAGCAGTACTTC. Its protein product is CAISEGTSGYEQYF. This chain uses TRBV10-3 with TRBJ2-7, with 8 bases fitting TRBD2. The CDR3 runs to 14 residues. V was pared by 3 bases and J by 4 bases, with 5 bases of the junction left unmatched. The germline V gene has CDR1 ENHRY and CDR2 SYGVKD.

V gene TRBV5-1 combines with J gene TRBJ1-5; weak D call: TRBD1 (6 bases). This CDR3 comprises 16 residues. Germline loops: CDR1 SGHRS, CDR2 YFSETQ. V lost 1 base, J lost 0 bases, and 11 bases lay in between. The CDR3 nucleotides are TGCGCCAGCAGCTTGATGGGACACGATAGCAATCAGCCCCAGCATTTT. It translates to CASSLMGHDSNQPQHF.

This chain links TRBV2 with TRBJ2-3, with 8 nucleotides matching TRBD2. Germline CDR1 is SNHLY and CDR2 is FYNNEI. Trimming took 4 bases from V and 1 from J; bases not matched to a gene: 10. The CDR3 is 17 amino acids. CDR3 loop: CASSGPQTSARTDTQYF. CDR3 bases: TGTGCCAGCAGTGGCCCCCAGACTAGCGCGCGCACAGATACGCAGTATTTT.

This clonotype appeared a few times. The chain is built from TRBV9 and TRBJ2-5; TRBD2 agrees at 12 bases. V lost 4 bases to trimming and J lost 5 bases; unmatched junction nucleotides: 12. This CDR3 is built from 17 residues. The V gene's germline CDR1 is SGDLS and CDR2 YYNGEE. CDR3 DNA: TGTGCCAGCAGCCCCCACTCGACTAGCGGGAGCAGGGAGACCCAGTACTTC. Encoded protein: CASSPHSTSGSRETQYF.

The chain is built from TRBV18 and TRBJ1-4; D call uncertain. Looked up from germline, CDR1 is KGHSH and CDR2 is LQKENI. V lost 4 bases to trimming and J lost 5 bases, with 11 bases between them. CDR3 length: 14 residues. CDR3 amino acids: CASSREELNEKLFF. The CDR3 region has the DNA TGTGCCAGCTCACGGGAGGAGCTAAATGAAAAACTGTTTTTT. The whole variable domain, filled in from reference TRBV18 and TRBJ1-4, reads NAGVMQNPRHLVRRRGQEARLRCSPMKGHSHVYWYRQLPEEGLKFMVYLQKENIIDESGMPKERFSAEFPKEGPSILRIQQVVRGDSAAYFCASSREELNEKLFFGSGTQLSVL.

The chain recombines TRBV29-1 with TRBJ2-1; D gene unclear. Germline-derived CDR1 and CDR2 are SQVTM and ANQGSEA. CDR3 length: 14 residues. Between the trimmed V and J ends, which lost 6 bases and 2 bases, there was a span of 14 bases. The CDR3 reads CSVLALGTYNEQFF. Written as DNA, the CDR3 is TGCAGCGTCCTCGCACTTGGAACCTACAATGAGCAGTTCTTC.